This TCR beta chain appears in the sequencing data of a study of T-cell reconstitution after alpha-beta-depleted transplantation in children. Preparation of the TCRbeta library involved a method that used unique molecular identifiers. TCRdb passed the PCR reads through MiXCR, listing each CDR3 protein once. Of 440,000 or so distinct CDR3 sequences listed, 9.5% to 13% are singletons. This clonotype was counted between two and nine times. The sequenced sample was PBMCs from the stem cell graft donor, obtained from the stem cell graft. This sequence originates from a human donor who donated a stem cell graft to a child with acute myeloid leukemia.

CDR3 sequence (DNA): TGTGCCAGCAGTGAAAGGGTCACCGGGGAGCTGTTTTTT. This sequence encodes CASSERVTGELFF. This chain uses TRBV6-1 with TRBJ2-2; D not resolved. V lost 2 bases and J 4 bases, leaving 5 bases between the germline ends. This CDR3 region has 13 residues. Germline V gene data show CDR1 as MNHNS and CDR2 as SASEGT.